The 27 T cell receptor beta chains given below trace back to one sample, sequenced in a study of naive and memory T cell subsets. An equimolar mix of two oligonucleotides served as the beta constant-region primer for TRBC1 and TRBC2. The ligated cDNA underwent four PCR rounds using SP2 and nested alpha and beta constant-region primers. MiXCR, applied by TCRdb to the UMI-ligation and nested PCR reads, yields one record per CDR3 protein. Of 20,000 to 25,000 distinct CDR3 sequences detected, roughly 10% appear once; the ten largest clones hold 22%. The sample consisted of central memory CD8+ T cells from blood. The receptors shown here come from a human donor in good health.

V and J are TRBV12-3 or TRBV12-4 and TRBJ1-4; no clear D gene. CDR3 size: 12 residues. V was pared by 3 bases and J by 10 bases, with 9 bases between. The DNA for the CDR3 is TGTGCCAGCAGTTTCGGGTCCGGAAAACTGTTTTTT. Its translation: CASSFGSGKLFF.

V gene TRBV30 combines with J gene TRBJ1-1; D is possibly TRBD1 (5 bases). Germline CDR1 reads GTSNPN; CDR2 reads SVGIG (reference sequence). Trimming removed 2 bases from V and 6 bases from J, with 10 bases in between. This CDR3 has 12 residues. The CDR3 reads CAWSQGAAEAFF. The CDR3 bases are TGTGCCTGGAGTCAAGGGGCGGCTGAAGCTTTCTTT.

This clonotype was seen many times. J is TRBJ2-7 and V is TRBV7-6, with 9 bases lining up with TRBD1. The trim removed 4 bases at V and 0 bases at J, leaving 1 base unmatched. The CDR3 consists of 14 residues. CDR1 and CDR2 from the germline V gene are SGHVS and FNYEAQ. In nucleotides, the CDR3 is TGTGCCAGCAGCTCGGGACAGGGCTCCTACGAGCAGTACTTC. Translation gives CASSSGQGSYEQYF.

A few counts support this clonotype. The chain couples TRBV4-2 to TRBJ1-3; perhaps TRBD1 as D (5 bases). Germline values: CDR1 LGHNA, CDR2 YNFKEQ. The CDR3 contains 16 residues. With 0 bases removed from V and 0 bases from J, the gap between germline ends came to 9 bases. This CDR3 reads CASSQEGALSGNTIYF. CDR3 in DNA: TGTGCCAGCAGCCAAGAAGGGGCTCTCTCTGGAAACACCATATATTTT.

This clonotype was seen ten or more times. The rearrangement uses TRBV5-6 and TRBJ2-5; D possibly corresponds to TRBD1 (6 bases). The germline V and J ends were trimmed by 0 bases and 2 bases, with 14 bases remaining between them. The CDR3 length is 16 residues. Germline lookup yields CDR1 SGHDT and CDR2 YYEEEE. CDR3 in amino acids: CASSLENQGSQETQYF. The CDR3 nucleotides are TGTGCCAGCAGCTTGGAGAACCAGGGGTCGCAAGAGACCCAGTACTTC.

The chain couples TRBV29-1 to TRBJ2-7; D not certain. Germline CDR1 SQVTM, CDR2 ANQGSEA. The V and J ends lost 4 bases and 4 bases respectively, with 8 bases between them. The CDR3 is made up of 11 amino acids. In DNA, the CDR3 is TGCAGCGTTGGTGCGGTTTACGAGCAGTACTTC. This translates into CSVGAVYEQYF.

Within the sample, this clonotype is medium-sized. V gene TRBV6-2 or TRBV6-3 combines with J gene TRBJ2-2; D unresolved. The CDR3 length is 14 residues. The V end was cut by 4 bases, the J end by 3 bases, with 9 bases between. Looked up from germline, CDR1 is MNHEY and CDR2 is SVGEGT. For the CDR3, the DNA is TGTGCCAGCAGTTTCGGGCCGGACACCGGGGAGCTGTTTTTT. Its protein is CASSFGPDTGELFF.

This clonotype was seen many times. The CDR3 here is CASSLHGRGLYNEQFF. In nucleotides, the CDR3 is TGTGCCAGCAGCCTCCACGGGAGGGGACTCTACAATGAGCAGTTCTTC. The chain couples TRBV7-6 to TRBJ2-1, with 8 bases identical to TRBD2. Germline V gene sequence: CDR1 SGHVS, CDR2 FNYEAQ. The CDR3 consists of 16 residues. Germline trimming cut 5 bases from V and 3 bases from J; bases unmatched to any gene: 9.

The J gene is TRBJ2-1, the V gene TRBV20-1; D is perhaps TRBD1 or TRBD2 (7 bases each). This CDR3 is built from 19 residues. Germline CDR1 and CDR2: DFQATT and SNEGSKA (reference sequence). V was pared by 0 bases and J by 6 bases, with 27 bases between. CDR3 DNA sequence: TGCAGTGCTAGAGACCCGGGACAGAGGGGACTACCATCGGGCAATGAGCAGTTCTTC. It codes for CSARDPGQRGLPSGNEQFF.

The gene calls are TRBV2 and TRBJ2-7; D ambiguous. CDR1 SNHLY and CDR2 FYNNEI come from the germline V gene. This CDR3 has 14 amino acids. Trimming cost V 1 base and J 0 bases, with 7 bases left between them. This chain's CDR3 is CASSEGQFSYEQYF. The CDR3 DNA reads as TGTGCCAGCAGTGAAGGGCAGTTCTCCTACGAGCAGTACTTC.

This clonotype was observed a few times. V and J are TRBV7-3 and TRBJ2-1; D unresolved. CDR1 is SGHTA, CDR2 FQGTGA, per germline. Trimming pared 1 base from V and 9 bases from J, leaving 10 bases between. This CDR3 is 13 amino acids long. Here the CDR3 reads CASSLNSGSEQFF. The CDR3 region has the DNA TGTGCCAGCAGCTTAAATTCGGGCAGTGAGCAGTTCTTC.

This chain uses TRBV3-1 with TRBJ2-7; D unclear. Germline CDR1 and CDR2: LGHDT and YNNKEL (reference sequence). The CDR3 is made up of 13 amino acids. Deletions cut 1 base from V and 3 bases from J, with 7 bases between. CDR3 sequence (DNA): TGTGCCAGCAGCCAAGGGCACAACTACGAGCAGTACTTC. Its translation is CASSQGHNYEQYF.

This clonotype was counted ten times or more. The chain couples TRBV6-4 to TRBJ2-1, with TRBD2 identical over 12 bases. This CDR3 contains 15 residues. The V gene's germline CDR1 is MRHNA and CDR2 SNTAGT. Trimming cost V 0 bases and J 7 bases; bases outside gene matches: 1. In DNA, the CDR3 is TGTGCCAGCAGTGACTCCCTAGCGGGAGGGAATGAGCAGTTCTTC. This codes for CASSDSLAGGNEQFF.

A note on this clonotype: It may be a read error: a sequence one base away is much more abundant. The chain uses TRBV7-9 and TRBJ2-3, with 7 bases matching TRBD2. The CDR3 sequence is 16 residues long. The V and J ends lost 5 bases and 4 bases, in that order; junction bases with no gene match: 12. The germline CDR1 and CDR2 sequences are SEHNR and FQNEAQ (reference sequence). The CDR3 spells CASSPSGGGVADTQYF. DNA for the CDR3: TGTGCCAGCAGCCCATCGGGAGGTGGGGTCGCAGATACGCAGTATTTT.

This clonotype has ten or more counts. The chain employs TRBV15 and TRBJ2-6, with D unresolved. CDR3 length: 14 residues. Germline CDR1 and CDR2: LNHNV and YYDKDF (reference sequence). Trimming removed 0 bases from V and 4 bases from J, with 4 bases in between. For the CDR3, the DNA is TGTGCCACCAGCAGAGATTCGGGGGCCAACGTCCTGACTTTC. It encodes CATSRDSGANVLTF.

This clonotype was counted a few times. The chain employs TRBV20-1 and TRBJ2-1, with D possibly called TRBD1 or TRBD2 (6 bases each). V was clipped by 5 bases and J by 2 bases, with 16 bases between them. Germline V lookup: CDR1 DFQATT, CDR2 SNEGSKA (reference sequence). The CDR3 has 15 amino acids. The CDR3 DNA sequence: TGCAGTGCTGGGCTCGGGGGCGGTACCTACAATGAGCAGTTCTTC. Protein: CSAGLGGGTYNEQFF.

This chain connects TRBV6-2 or TRBV6-3 to TRBJ2-1, with 7 bases aligning to TRBD1. The V gene's germline CDR1 is MNHEY and CDR2 SVGEGT. Unmatched junction bases numbered 3, after V lost 2 bases and J lost 5 bases. This CDR3 region has 14 residues. The CDR3 coding sequence is TGTGCCAGCAGTTACGGGACAGACCACAATGAGCAGTTCTTC. It codes for CASSYGTDHNEQFF.

The V and J genes are TRBV20-1 and TRBJ2-1, with TRBD1 matching over 7 bases. V lost 4 bases to trimming and J lost 3 bases; unmatched junction nucleotides: 9. Per the germline V gene, CDR1 is DFQATT and CDR2 is SNEGSKA (reference sequence). CDR3 size: 15 residues. In DNA form, the CDR3 reads TGCAGTGCTAAAGAGACAGGGAGTATCTACAATGAGCAGTTCTTC. Residues: CSAKETGSIYNEQFF.

In its sample, this clonotype was seen many times. V and J are TRBV11-2 and TRBJ2-4; TRBD1 is a possible D gene (6 bases). CDR1 and CDR2 from the germline V gene are SGHAT and FQNNGV. The V end lost 2 bases, the J end lost 13 bases, and 12 bases lay between the germline ends. The CDR3 covers 12 residues. The CDR3 DNA is TGTGCCAGCAGCTTAATGAAGGGGGTCCAGTACTTC. This codes for CASSLMKGVQYF. The variable domain in full, with the rest retrieved from reference TRBV11-2 and TRBJ2-4, is EAGVAQSPRYKIIEKRQSVAFWCNPISGHATLYWYQQILGQGPKLLIQFQNNGVVDDSQLPKDRFSAERLKGVDSTLKIQPAKLEDSAVYLCASSLMKGVQYFGAGTRLSVL.

This clonotype was picked up many times. The rearrangement links TRBV10-2 to TRBJ2-5, with TRBD2 matching 7 bases. Germline CDR1 WSHSY, CDR2 SAAADI. V lost 4 bases, J lost 5 bases, and 4 bases stayed unmatched. The CDR3 has 13 amino acids. CDR3 DNA: TGCGCCAGCAGTGTAACTAGCGCGGAGACCCAGTACTTC. Its translation: CASSVTSAETQYF.

J is TRBJ2-7 and V is TRBV20-1; D possibly corresponds to TRBD1 (6 bases). Germline loops: CDR1 DFQATT, CDR2 SNEGSKA (reference sequence). Deletions cut 0 bases from V and 3 bases from J, with 9 bases between. CDR3 length equals 13 residues. The CDR3 spells CSARDLQGYEQYF. The CDR3 coding sequence is TGCAGTGCTAGAGATTTACAGGGCTACGAGCAGTACTTC.

This rearrangement joins TRBV10-2 to TRBJ2-7, with TRBD2 identical over 11 bases. CDR3 length equals 21 residues. J lost 2 bases, V lost 6 bases, and 24 bases had no gene match. The V gene's germline CDR1 is WSHSY and CDR2 SAAADI. The CDR3 loop is CASRSTGILRASGRTTYEQYF. As DNA, the CDR3 is TGCGCCAGCAGAAGTACAGGGATCCTCCGGGCTAGCGGGAGGACAACCTACGAGCAGTACTTC.

This clonotype came up a few times. The CDR3 DNA follows: TGTGCCAGCAGTTTTGCTTACGAGCAGTACTTC. Translation gives CASSFAYEQYF. The chain employs TRBV12-3 or TRBV12-4 and TRBJ2-7, with D uncertain. Trimming shortened V by 3 bases and J by 4 bases, and 4 bases separated the two germline ends. This CDR3 is 11 amino acids long.

The V and J genes are TRBV30 and TRBJ1-2; 8 positions agree with TRBD1. Germline V gene data show CDR1 as GTSNPN and CDR2 as SVGIG (reference sequence). Trimming cost V 3 bases and J 7 bases; bases outside gene matches: 4. CDR3 length equals 12 residues. The chain's CDR3 is CAWRAGGFGYTF. CDR3 sequence (DNA): TGTGCCTGGAGGGCAGGGGGCTTTGGCTACACCTTC.

The chain uses TRBV11-2 and TRBJ2-7, with 7 bases lining up with TRBD1. J lost 5 bases, V lost 2 bases, and 9 bases had no gene match. CDR3 length: 15 amino acids. Germline V gene sequence: CDR1 SGHAT, CDR2 FQNNGV. The CDR3 protein is CASSLYRGAQDEQYF. CDR3 bases: TGTGCCAGCAGCTTATACAGGGGAGCCCAAGACGAGCAGTACTTC.

The V gene is TRBV7-8, the J gene TRBJ1-1, with D uncertain. Germline CDR1 is SGHVS and CDR2 is FQNEAQ. This CDR3 has 14 residues. The V end was cut by 5 bases, the J end by 2 bases, with 12 bases between. CDR3 nucleotides: TGTGCCAGCAGCCCGGTAGGCAGTAACACTGAAGCTTTCTTT. Its protein is CASSPVGSNTEAFF.

V usage is TRBV29-1 and J usage is TRBJ1-2; D is ambiguous. Germline-derived CDR1 and CDR2 are SQVTM and ANQGSEA. This CDR3 spans 12 amino acids. V gave up 2 bases and J gave up 2 bases, with 6 bases separating them. This chain's CDR3 is CSVETVNYGYTF. CDR3 DNA sequence: TGCAGCGTTGAAACAGTAAACTATGGCTACACCTTC.